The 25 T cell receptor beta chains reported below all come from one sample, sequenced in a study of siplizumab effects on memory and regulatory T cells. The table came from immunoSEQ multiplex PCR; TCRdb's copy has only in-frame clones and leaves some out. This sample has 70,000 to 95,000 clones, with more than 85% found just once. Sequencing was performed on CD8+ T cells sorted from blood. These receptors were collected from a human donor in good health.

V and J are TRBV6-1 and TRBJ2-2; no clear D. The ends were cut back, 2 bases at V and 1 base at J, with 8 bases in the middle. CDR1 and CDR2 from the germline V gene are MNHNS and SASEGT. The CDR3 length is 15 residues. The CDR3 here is CASSEPSQNTGELFF. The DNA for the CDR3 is TGTGCCAGCAGTGAACCATCACAGAACACCGGGGAGCTGTTTTTT.

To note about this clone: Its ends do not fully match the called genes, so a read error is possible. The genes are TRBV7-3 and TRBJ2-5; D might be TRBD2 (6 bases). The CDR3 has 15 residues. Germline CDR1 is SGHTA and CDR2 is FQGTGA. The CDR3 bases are TGTGCCAGCAGCCTAACGGGACTCTCCGGAGAGACCCAGTACTTC. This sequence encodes CASSLTGLSGETQYF.

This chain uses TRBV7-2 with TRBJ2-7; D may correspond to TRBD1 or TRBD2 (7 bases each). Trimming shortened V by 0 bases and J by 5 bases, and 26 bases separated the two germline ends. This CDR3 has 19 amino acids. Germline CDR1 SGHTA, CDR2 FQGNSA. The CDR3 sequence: CASSLAGSKGRGLTDEQYF. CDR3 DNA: TGTGCCAGCAGCTTAGCTGGGTCCAAAGGGAGGGGGCTGACCGACGAGCAGTACTTC. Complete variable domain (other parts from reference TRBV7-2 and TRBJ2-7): GAGVSQSPSNKVTEKGKDVELRCDPISGHTALYWYRQSLGQGLEFLIYFQGNSAPDKSGLPSDRFSAERTGGSVSTLTIQRTQQEDSAVYLCASSLAGSKGRGLTDEQYFGPGTRLTVT.

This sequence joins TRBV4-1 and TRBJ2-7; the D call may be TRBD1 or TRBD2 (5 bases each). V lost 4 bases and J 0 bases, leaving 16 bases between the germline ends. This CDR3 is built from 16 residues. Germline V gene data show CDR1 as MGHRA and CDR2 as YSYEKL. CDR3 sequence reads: CASSLITGPLSYEQYF. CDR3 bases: TGCGCCAGCAGCCTTATAACGGGACCCCTCTCCTACGAGCAGTACTTC.

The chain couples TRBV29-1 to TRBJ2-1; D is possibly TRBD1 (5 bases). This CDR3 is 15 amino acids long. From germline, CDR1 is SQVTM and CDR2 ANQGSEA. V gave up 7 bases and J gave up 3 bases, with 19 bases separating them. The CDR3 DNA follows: TGCAGCGCCGACCCAAGACAGCTAGACTACAATGAGCAGTTCTTC. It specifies CSADPRQLDYNEQFF.

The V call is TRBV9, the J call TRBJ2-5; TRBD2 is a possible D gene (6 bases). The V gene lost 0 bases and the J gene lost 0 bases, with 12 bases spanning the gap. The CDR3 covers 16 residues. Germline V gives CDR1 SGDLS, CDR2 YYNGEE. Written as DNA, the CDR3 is TGTGCCAGCAGCGTAGAGTCAGGAGGGTACCAAGAGACCCAGTACTTC. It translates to CASSVESGGYQETQYF.

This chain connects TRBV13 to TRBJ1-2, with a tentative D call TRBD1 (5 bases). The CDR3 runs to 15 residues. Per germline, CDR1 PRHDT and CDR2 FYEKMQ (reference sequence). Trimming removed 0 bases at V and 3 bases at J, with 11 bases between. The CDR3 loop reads CASSLGDIGHYGYTF. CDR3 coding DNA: TGTGCCAGCAGCTTAGGGGACATCGGCCACTATGGCTACACCTTC.

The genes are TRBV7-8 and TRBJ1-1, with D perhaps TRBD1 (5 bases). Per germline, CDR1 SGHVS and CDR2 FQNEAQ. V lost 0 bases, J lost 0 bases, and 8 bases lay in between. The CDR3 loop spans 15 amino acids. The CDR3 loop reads CASSLAGAMNTEAFF. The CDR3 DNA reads TGTGCCAGCAGCTTAGCAGGGGCGATGAACACTGAAGCTTTCTTT.

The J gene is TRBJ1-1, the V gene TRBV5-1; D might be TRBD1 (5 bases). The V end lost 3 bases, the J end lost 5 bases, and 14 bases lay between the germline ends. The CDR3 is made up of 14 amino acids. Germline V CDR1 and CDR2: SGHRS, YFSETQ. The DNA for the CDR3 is TGCGCCAGCAGCTCCGGTGGGGGAGAAACTGAAGCTTTCTTT. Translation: CASSSGGGETEAFF.

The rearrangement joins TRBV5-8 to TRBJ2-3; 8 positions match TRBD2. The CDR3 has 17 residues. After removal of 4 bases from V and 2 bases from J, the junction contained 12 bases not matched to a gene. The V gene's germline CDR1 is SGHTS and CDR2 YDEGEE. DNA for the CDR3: TGTGCCAGCAGCGTACCAAAAGGACTAGCACTCACAGATACGCAGTATTTT. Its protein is CASSVPKGLALTDTQYF.

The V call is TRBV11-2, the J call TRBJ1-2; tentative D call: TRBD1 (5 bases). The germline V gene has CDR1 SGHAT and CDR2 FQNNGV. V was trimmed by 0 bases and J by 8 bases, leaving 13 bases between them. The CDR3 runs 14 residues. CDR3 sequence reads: CASSLDGGVYGYTF. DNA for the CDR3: TGTGCCAGCAGCTTAGACGGGGGAGTCTACGGCTACACCTTC.

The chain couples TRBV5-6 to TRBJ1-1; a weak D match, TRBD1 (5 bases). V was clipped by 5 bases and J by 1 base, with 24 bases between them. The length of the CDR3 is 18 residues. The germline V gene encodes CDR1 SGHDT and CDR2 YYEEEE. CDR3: CASSLVPGSGLENTEAFF. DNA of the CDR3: TGTGCCAGCAGTCTCGTCCCAGGGTCAGGGTTGGAGAACACTGAAGCTTTCTTT.

The CDR3 here is CASSWETSGSTGELFF. The CDR3 DNA reads as TGTGCCAGCAGCTGGGAGACTAGCGGTTCCACCGGGGAGCTGTTTTTT. The V call is TRBV13, the J call TRBJ2-2, with 9 bases identical to TRBD2. The ends lost 4 bases at V and 4 bases at J; junction bases unmatched: 7. Germline loops: CDR1 PRHDT, CDR2 FYEKMQ (reference sequence). This CDR3 contains 16 residues.

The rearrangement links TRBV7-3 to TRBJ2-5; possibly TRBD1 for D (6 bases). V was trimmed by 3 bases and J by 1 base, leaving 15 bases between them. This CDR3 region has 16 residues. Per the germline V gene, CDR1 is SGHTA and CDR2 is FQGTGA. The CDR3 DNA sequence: TGTGCCAGCAGCTTGTTACCGCCGACAGGCCAAGAGACCCAGTACTTC. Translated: CASSLLPPTGQETQYF.

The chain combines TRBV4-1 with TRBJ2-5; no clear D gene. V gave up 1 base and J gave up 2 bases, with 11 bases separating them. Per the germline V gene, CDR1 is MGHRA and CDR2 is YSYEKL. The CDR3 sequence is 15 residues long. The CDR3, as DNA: TGCGCCAGCAGCCAAGTTCACGGAAAACAAGAGACCCAGTACTTC. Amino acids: CASSQVHGKQETQYF.

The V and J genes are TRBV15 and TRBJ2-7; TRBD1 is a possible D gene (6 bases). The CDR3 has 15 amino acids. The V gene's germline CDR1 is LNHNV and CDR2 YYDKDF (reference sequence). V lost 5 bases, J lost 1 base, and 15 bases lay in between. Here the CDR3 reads CATSVGQTISYEQYF. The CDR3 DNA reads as TGTGCCACCAGCGTAGGACAGACAATTTCCTACGAGCAGTACTTC.

The CDR3 nucleotides read TGTGCCAGCAGCGTAGAAAAGGAAGAGACCCAGTACTTC. Translating gives CASSVEKEETQYF. This rearrangement joins TRBV9 to TRBJ2-5, with D hard to call. Germline CDR1 SGDLS, CDR2 YYNGEE. V lost 0 bases to trimming and J lost 3 bases, with 6 bases between them. The CDR3 spans 13 residues.

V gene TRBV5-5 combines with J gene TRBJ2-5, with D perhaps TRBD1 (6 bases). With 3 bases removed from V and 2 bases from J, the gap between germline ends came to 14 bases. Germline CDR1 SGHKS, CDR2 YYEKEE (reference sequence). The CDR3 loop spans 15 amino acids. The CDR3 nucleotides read TGTGCCAGCAGCTCCTGGGACACTTATCAAGAGACCCAGTACTTC. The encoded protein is CASSSWDTYQETQYF.

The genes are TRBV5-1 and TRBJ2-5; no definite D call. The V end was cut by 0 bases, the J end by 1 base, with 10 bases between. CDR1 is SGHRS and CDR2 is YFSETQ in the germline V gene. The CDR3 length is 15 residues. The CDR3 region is CASSLGQRAQETQYF. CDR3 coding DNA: TGCGCCAGCAGCTTGGGTCAAAGGGCCCAAGAGACCCAGTACTTC.

CDR3 residues: CASSSSLLYSGNTIYF. DNA for the CDR3: TGTGCCAGCAGCTCCTCGCTACTCTACTCTGGAAACACCATATATTTT. The rearrangement uses TRBV11-3 and TRBJ1-3, with no clear D. The V end lost 4 bases, the J end lost 0 bases, and 13 bases lay between the germline ends. Germline CDR1 SGHNT, CDR2 YENEEA. CDR3 length equals 16 residues.

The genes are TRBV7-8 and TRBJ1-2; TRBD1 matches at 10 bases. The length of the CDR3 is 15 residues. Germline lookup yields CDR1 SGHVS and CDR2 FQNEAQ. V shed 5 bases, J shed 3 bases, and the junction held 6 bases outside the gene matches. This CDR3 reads CASSGGTGVDYGYTF. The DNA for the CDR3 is TGTGCCAGCAGCGGGGGGACAGGGGTTGACTATGGCTACACCTTC.

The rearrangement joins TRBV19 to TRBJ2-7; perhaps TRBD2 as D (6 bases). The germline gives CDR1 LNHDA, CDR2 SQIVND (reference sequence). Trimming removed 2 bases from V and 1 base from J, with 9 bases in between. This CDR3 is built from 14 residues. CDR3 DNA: TGTGCCAGTAGTATAATGGGGGGATCCTACGAGCAGTACTTC. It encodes CASSIMGGSYEQYF.

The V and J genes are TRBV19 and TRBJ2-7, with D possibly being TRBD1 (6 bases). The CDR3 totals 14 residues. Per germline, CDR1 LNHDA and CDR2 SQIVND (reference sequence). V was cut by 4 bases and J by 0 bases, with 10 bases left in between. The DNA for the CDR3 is TGTGCCAGTAGTACAGGGGCGGTCTCCTACGAGCAGTACTTC. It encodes CASSTGAVSYEQYF. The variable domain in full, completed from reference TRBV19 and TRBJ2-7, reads DGGITQSPKYLFRKEGQNVTLSCEQNLNHDAMYWYRQDPGQGLRLIYYSQIVNDFQKGDIAEGYSVSREKKESFPLTVTSAQKNPTAFYLCASSTGAVSYEQYFGPGTRLTVT.

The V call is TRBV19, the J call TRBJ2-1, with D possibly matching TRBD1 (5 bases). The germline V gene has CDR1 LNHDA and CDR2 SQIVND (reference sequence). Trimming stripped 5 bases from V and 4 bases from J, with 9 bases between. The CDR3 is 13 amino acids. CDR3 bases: TGTGCCAGTAGTCTAGGGGCTTACAATGAGCAGTTCTTC. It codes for CASSLGAYNEQFF.

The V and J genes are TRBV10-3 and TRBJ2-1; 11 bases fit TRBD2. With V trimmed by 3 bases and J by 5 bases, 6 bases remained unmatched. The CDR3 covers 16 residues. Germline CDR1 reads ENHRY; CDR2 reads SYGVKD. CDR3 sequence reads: CAISDTSGSIHNEQFF. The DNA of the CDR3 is TGTGCCATCAGTGATACTAGCGGGAGTATACACAATGAGCAGTTCTTC.